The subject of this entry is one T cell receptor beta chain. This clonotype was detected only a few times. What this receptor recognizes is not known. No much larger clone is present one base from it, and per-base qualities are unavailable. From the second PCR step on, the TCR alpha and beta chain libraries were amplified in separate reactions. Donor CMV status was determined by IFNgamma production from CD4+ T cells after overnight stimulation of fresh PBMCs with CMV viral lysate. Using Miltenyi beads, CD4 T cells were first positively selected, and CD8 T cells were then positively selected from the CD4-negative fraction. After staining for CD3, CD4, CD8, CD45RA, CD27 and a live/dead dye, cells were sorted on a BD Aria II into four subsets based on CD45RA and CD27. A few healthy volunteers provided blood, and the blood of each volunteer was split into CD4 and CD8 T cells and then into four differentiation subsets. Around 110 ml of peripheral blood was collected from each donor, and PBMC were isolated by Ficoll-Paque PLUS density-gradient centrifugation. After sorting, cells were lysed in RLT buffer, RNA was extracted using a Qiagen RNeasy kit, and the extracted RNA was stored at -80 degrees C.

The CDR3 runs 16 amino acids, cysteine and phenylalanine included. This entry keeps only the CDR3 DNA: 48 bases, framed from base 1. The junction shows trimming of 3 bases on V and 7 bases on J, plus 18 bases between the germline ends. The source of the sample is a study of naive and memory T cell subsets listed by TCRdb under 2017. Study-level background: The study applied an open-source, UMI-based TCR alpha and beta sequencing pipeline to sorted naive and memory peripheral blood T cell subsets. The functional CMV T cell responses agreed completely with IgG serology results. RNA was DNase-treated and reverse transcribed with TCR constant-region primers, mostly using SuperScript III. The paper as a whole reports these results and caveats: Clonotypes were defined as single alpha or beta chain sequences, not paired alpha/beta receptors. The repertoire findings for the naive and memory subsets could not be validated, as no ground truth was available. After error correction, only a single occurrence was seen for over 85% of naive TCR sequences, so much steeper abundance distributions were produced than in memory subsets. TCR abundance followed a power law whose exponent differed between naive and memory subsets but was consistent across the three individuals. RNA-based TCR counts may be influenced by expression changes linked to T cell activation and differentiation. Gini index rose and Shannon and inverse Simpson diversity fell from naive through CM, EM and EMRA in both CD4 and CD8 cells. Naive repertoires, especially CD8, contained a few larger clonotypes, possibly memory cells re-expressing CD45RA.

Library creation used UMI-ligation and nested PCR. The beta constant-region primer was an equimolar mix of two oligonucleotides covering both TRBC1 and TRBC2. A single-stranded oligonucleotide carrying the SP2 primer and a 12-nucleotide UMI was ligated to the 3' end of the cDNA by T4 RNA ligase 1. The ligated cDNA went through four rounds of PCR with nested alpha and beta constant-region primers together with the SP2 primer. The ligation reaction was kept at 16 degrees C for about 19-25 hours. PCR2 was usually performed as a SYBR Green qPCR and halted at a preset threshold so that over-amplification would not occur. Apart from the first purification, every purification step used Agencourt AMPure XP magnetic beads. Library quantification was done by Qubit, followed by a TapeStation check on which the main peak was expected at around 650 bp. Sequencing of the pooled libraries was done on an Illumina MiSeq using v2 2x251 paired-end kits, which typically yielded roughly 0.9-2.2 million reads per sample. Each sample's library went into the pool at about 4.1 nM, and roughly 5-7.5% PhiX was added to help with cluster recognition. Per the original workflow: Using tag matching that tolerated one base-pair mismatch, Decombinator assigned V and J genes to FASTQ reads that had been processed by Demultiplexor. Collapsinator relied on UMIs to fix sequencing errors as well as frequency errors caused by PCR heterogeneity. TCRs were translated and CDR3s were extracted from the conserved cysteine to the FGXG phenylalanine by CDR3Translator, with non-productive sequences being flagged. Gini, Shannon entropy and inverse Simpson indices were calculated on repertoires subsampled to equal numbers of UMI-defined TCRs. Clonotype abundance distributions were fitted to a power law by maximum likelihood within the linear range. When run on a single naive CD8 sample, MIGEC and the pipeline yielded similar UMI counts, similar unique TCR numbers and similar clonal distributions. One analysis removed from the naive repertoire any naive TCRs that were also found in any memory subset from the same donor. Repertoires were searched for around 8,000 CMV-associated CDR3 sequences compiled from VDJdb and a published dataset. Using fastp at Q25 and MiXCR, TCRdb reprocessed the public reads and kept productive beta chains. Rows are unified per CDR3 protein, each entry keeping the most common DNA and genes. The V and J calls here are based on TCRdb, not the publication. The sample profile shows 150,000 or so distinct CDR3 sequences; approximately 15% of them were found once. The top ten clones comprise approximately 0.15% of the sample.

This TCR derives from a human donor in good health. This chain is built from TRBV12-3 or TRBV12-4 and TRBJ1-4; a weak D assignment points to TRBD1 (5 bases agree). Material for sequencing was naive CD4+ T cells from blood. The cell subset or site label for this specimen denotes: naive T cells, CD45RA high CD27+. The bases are TGTGCCAGCAGTTTCCCCCCAAGGACACGAGGTGAAAAACTGTTTTTT. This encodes CASSFPPRTRGEKLFF.